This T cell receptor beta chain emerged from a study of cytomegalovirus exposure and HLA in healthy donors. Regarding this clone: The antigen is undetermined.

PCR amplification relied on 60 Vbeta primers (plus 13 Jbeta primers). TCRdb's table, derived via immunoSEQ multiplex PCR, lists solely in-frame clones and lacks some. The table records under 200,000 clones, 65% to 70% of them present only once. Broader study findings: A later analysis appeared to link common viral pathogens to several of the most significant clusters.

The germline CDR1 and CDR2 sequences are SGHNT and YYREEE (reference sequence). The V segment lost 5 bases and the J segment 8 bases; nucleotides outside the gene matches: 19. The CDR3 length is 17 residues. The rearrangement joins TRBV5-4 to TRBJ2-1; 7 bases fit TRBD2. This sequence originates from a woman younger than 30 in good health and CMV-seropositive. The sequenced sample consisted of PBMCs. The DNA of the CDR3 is TGTGCCAGCAGTCCTGGGAAGGTTGGCGGGAGATCGTATGAGCAGTTCTTC. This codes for CASSPGKVGGRSYEQFF.